The 14 T cell receptor beta chains below were found in one sample sequenced in a study of cytomegalovirus exposure and HLA in healthy donors. The PCR was carried out with 60 Vbeta primers and 13 Jbeta primers. The method was immunoSEQ multiplex PCR; TCRdb's version includes in-frame clones alone and lacks a portion of them. The sample carries about 190,000 clones, less than 90% recorded once. Sequences were obtained from PBMCs. These TCRs come from a boy younger than 18 in good health and CMV-seronegative.

The genes are TRBV6-6 and TRBJ1-6; D is undetermined. Deletions cut 7 bases from V and 10 bases from J, with 14 bases between. Germline CDR1 MNHNY, CDR2 SVGAGI (reference sequence). The CDR3 is made up of 13 amino acids. The CDR3 DNA reads TGTGCCAGCAATTCCCCTGGCGGGTCACCCCTCCACTTT. Protein sequence: CASNSPGGSPLHF.

This sequence joins TRBV6-5 and TRBJ1-1; 7 nucleotides agree with TRBD1. CDR3 length equals 13 residues. Germline CDR1 and CDR2: MNHEY and SVGAGI. V lost 2 bases, J lost 5 bases, and 2 bases stayed unmatched. The CDR3 DNA reads as TGTGCCAGCAGTTACCGCAGGGGGACTGAAGCTTTCTTT. Its translation: CASSYRRGTEAFF.

This chain uses TRBV10-3 with TRBJ2-7, with 7 bases fitting TRBD2. With V trimmed by 4 bases and J by 0 bases, 6 bases remained unmatched. This CDR3 is 15 amino acids long. Germline CDR1 is ENHRY and CDR2 is SYGVKD. The CDR3 reads CAISVGGMSSYEQYF. In nucleotides, the CDR3 is TGTGCCATCAGTGTGGGAGGGATGAGCTCCTACGAGCAGTACTTC.

As to this clone: No DNA is shown, since the ends of the CDR3 on it are uncertain; the CDR3 is the one TCRdb lists. The chain links TRBV28 to TRBJ2-2; TRBD2, the table's D call, was not compared with the DNA. The CDR3 is 14 amino acids in total, end residues counted. The germline gives CDR1 MDHEN, CDR2 SYDVKM. The CDR3 protein is CASLSNFGAGELFF.

The chain recombines TRBV18 with TRBJ2-5, with D possibly being TRBD1 (5 bases). V was cut by 4 bases and J by 2 bases, with 5 bases left in between. The CDR3 runs 12 residues. Germline V lookup: CDR1 KGHSH, CDR2 LQKENI. The CDR3 loop is CASSRTQETQYF. The CDR3 region has the DNA TGTGCCAGCTCACGGACACAAGAGACCCAGTACTTC. Looking up the rest from reference TRBV18 and TRBJ2-5 gives the full variable domain: NAGVMQNPRHLVRRRGQEARLRCSPMKGHSHVYWYRQLPEEGLKFMVYLQKENIIDESGMPKERFSAEFPKEGPSILRIQQVVRGDSAAYFCASSRTQETQYFGPGTRLLVL.

This chain connects TRBV19 to TRBJ2-4; D gene ambiguous. CDR1 is LNHDA, CDR2 SQIVND, per germline (reference sequence). The CDR3 spans 15 residues. V shed 5 bases and J shed 2 bases, with 13 bases lying between them. In nucleotides, the CDR3 is TGTGCCAGTAGTTCGCCTGCGGTAACCAAAAACATTCAGTACTTC. Encoded protein: CASSSPAVTKNIQYF.

The CDR3 protein is CAPWTGADTYYGYTF. The CDR3 region has the DNA TGCGCCCCCTGGACAGGGGCCGACACTTACTATGGCTACACCTTC. The chain carries TRBV10-1 and TRBJ1-2, with TRBD1 identical over 9 bases. Germline CDR1 and CDR2: WNHNN and SYGVQD (reference sequence). CDR3 size: 15 residues. J was trimmed by 3 bases and V by 11 bases; bases with no gene match: 13.

This clone was observed a few times. V gene TRBV30 combines with J gene TRBJ1-6, with D perhaps matching TRBD1 (6 bases). Trimming took 3 bases from V and 9 from J, leaving 12 bases between them. The germline V gene has CDR1 GTSNPN and CDR2 SVGIG (reference sequence). The CDR3 runs to 13 residues. CDR3 amino acids: CAWRGAEGSPLHF. The CDR3 bases are TGTGCCTGGAGGGGGGCTGAGGGTTCACCCCTCCACTTT.

This rearrangement joins TRBV5-1 to TRBJ2-2; D unclear. Germline V gene sequence: CDR1 SGHRS, CDR2 YFSETQ. The CDR3 consists of 11 residues. V shed 5 bases and J shed 7 bases, with 6 bases lying between them. CDR3 nucleotides: TGCGCCAGCAGGACTGGCGGGGAGCTGTTTTTT. Its protein is CASRTGGELFF.

The CDR3 DNA sequence: TGTGCCAGCAGTTACTCATCAGATACCCCCCTCTACGAGCAGTACTTC. Translating gives CASSYSSDTPLYEQYF. The chain has TRBV6-5 and TRBJ2-7; D is uncertain. V dropped 0 bases and J dropped 3 bases, with 15 bases sitting between them. The CDR3 spans 16 residues. Germline V gives CDR1 MNHEY, CDR2 SVGAGI.

This clone was seen a handful of times. The chain has TRBV5-6 and TRBJ1-1; D may be TRBD1 (5 bases). Trimming shortened V by 0 bases and J by 3 bases, and 9 bases separated the two germline ends. This CDR3 has 14 residues. CDR1 and CDR2 from the germline V gene are SGHDT and YYEEEE. The chain's CDR3 is CASSLAGIDTEAFF. CDR3 bases: TGTGCCAGCAGCTTGGCAGGGATTGACACTGAAGCTTTCTTT.

The chain combines TRBV5-1 with TRBJ1-1; TRBD1 is a possible D gene (5 bases). There are 13 residues in the CDR3. V dropped 0 bases and J dropped 4 bases, with 7 bases sitting between them. From germline, CDR1 is SGHRS and CDR2 YFSETQ. Here the CDR3 reads CASSLGGVTEAFF. The CDR3 nucleotides read TGCGCCAGCAGCTTGGGGGGGGTCACTGAAGCTTTCTTT.

V gene TRBV4-3 combines with J gene TRBJ1-3; 8 bases fit TRBD1. Germline values: CDR1 LGHNA, CDR2 YSLEER. The CDR3 has 16 amino acids. V was clipped by 5 bases and J by 0 bases; unmatched bases: 6. CDR3 bases: TGCGCCAGCAGCGGAGACAGGGGCCTCTCTGGAAACACCATATATTTT. This translates into CASSGDRGLSGNTIYF.

The chain joins TRBV7-8 to TRBJ2-4; TRBD1 agrees at 9 bases. The V segment lost 5 bases and the J segment 8 bases; nucleotides outside the gene matches: 19. CDR1 and CDR2 from the germline V gene are SGHVS and FQNEAQ. CDR3 length: 18 residues. In DNA, the CDR3 is TGTGCCAGCAGCCGGCTCTTAAAGGGACAGGGCCCTCAGGACATTCAGTACTTC. It is translated as CASSRLLKGQGPQDIQYF.